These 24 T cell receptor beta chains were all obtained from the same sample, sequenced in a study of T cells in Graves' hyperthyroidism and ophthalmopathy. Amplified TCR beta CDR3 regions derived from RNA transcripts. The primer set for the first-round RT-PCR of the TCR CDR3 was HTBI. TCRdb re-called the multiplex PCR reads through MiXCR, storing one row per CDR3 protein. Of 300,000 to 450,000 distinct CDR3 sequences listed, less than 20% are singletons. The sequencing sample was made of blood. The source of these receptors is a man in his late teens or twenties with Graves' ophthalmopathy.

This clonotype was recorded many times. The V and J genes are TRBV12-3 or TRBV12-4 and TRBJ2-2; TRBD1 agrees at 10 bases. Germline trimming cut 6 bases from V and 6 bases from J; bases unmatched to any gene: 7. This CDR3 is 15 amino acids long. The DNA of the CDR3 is TGTGCCAGCAGCTCCGGGACAGGGGTACCCGGGGAGCTGTTTTTT. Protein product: CASSSGTGVPGELFF.

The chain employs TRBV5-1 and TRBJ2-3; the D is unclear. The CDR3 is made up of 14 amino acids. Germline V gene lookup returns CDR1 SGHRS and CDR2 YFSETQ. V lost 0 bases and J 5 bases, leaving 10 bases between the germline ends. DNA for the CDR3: TGCGCCAGCAGCTTGGTTCAGGCAGGAGATACGCAGTATTTT. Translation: CASSLVQAGDTQYF.

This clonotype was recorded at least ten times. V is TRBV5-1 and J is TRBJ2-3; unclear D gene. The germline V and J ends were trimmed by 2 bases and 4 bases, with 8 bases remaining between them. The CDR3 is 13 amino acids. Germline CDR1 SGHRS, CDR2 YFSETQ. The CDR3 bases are TGCGCCAGCAGCTTAAGTAGGTCAGATACGCAGTATTTT. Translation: CASSLSRSDTQYF.

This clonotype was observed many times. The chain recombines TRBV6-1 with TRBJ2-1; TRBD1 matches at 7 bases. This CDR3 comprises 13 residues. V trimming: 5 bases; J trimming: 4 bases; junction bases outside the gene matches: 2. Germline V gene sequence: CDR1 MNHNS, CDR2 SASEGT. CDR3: CASSWGQYNEQFF. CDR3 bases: TGTGCCAGCAGTTGGGGACAGTACAATGAGCAGTTCTTC.

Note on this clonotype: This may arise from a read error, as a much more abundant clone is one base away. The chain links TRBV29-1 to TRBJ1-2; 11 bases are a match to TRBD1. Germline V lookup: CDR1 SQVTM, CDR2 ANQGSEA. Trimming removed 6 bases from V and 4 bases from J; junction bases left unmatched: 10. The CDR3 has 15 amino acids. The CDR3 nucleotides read TGCAGCGTGTCACCAGGACAGGGGGCAAGCTATGGCTACACCTTC. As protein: CSVSPGQGASYGYTF.

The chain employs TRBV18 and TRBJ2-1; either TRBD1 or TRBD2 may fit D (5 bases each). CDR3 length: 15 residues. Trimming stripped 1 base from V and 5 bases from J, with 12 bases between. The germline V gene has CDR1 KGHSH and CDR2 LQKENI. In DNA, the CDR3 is TGTGCCAGCTCACCACTTCGGGACGGAAACAATGAGCAGTTCTTC. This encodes CASSPLRDGNNEQFF. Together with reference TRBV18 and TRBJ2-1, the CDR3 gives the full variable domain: NAGVMQNPRHLVRRRGQEARLRCSPMKGHSHVYWYRQLPEEGLKFMVYLQKENIIDESGMPKERFSAEFPKEGPSILRIQQVVRGDSAAYFCASSPLRDGNNEQFFGPGTRLTVL.

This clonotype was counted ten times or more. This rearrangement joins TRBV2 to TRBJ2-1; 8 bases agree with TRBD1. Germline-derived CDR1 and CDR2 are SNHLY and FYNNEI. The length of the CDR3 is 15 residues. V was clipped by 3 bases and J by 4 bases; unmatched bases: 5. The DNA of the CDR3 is TGTGCCAGCAGTGAGGACAGGGACCCTTACAATGAGCAGTTCTTC. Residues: CASSEDRDPYNEQFF.

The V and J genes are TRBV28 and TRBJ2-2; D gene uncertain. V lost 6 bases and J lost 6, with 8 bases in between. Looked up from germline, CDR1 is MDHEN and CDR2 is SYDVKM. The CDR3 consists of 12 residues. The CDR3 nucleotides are TGTGCCAGCAGGGACGTGGCCGGGGAGCTGTTTTTT. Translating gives CASRDVAGELFF.

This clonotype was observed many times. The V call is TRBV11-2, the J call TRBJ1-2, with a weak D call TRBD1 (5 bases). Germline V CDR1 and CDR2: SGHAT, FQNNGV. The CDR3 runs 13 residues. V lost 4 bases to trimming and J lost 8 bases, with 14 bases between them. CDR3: CASSSGGYGGYTF. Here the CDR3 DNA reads TGTGCCAGCAGCTCCGGGGGGTACGGAGGCTACACCTTC.

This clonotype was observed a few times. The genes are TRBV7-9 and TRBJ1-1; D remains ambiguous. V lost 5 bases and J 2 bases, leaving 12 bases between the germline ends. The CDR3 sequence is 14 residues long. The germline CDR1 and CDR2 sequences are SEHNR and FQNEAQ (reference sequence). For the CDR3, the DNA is TGTGCCAGCAGCCTTCCGACGGTTAACACTGAAGCTTTCTTT. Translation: CASSLPTVNTEAFF.

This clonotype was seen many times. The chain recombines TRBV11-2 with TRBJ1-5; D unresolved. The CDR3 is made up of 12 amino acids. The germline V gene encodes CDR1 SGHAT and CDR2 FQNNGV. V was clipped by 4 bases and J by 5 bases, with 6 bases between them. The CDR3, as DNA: TGTGCCAGCAGCTCCCCCCATCAGCCCCAGCATTTT. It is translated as CASSSPHQPQHF.

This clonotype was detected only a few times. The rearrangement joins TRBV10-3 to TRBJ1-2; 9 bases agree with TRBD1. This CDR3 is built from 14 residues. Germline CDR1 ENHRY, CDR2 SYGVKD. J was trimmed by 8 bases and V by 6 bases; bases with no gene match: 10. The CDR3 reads CAISLQTGGGGYTF. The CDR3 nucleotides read TGTGCCATCAGCCTCCAGACAGGGGGAGGCGGCTACACCTTC.

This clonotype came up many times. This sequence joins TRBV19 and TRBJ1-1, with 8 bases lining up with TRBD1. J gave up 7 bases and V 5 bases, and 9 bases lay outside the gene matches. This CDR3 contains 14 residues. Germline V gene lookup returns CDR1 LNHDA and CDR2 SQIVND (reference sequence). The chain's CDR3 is CASSYGQGTGEAFF. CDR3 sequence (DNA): TGTGCCAGTAGTTATGGACAGGGAACGGGTGAAGCTTTCTTT.

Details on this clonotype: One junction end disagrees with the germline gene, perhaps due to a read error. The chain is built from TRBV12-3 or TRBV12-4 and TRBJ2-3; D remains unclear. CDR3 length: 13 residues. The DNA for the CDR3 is TGTGCCAGCGCGTGGTTGACCACAGATACGCAGTGTTTT. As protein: CASAWLTTDTQCF.

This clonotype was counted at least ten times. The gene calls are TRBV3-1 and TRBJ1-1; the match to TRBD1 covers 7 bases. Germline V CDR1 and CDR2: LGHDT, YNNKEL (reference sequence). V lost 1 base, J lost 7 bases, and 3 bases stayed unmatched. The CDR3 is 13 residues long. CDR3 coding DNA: TGTGCCAGCAGCCAAGGCAGGGGGGATGAAGCTTTCTTT. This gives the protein CASSQGRGDEAFF.

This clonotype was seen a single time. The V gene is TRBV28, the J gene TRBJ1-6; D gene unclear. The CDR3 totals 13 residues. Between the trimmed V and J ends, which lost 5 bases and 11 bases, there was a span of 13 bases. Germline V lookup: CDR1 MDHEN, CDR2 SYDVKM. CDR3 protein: CASSPGGWAPLHF. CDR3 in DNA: TGTGCCAGCAGTCCAGGAGGCTGGGCACCCCTCCACTTT.

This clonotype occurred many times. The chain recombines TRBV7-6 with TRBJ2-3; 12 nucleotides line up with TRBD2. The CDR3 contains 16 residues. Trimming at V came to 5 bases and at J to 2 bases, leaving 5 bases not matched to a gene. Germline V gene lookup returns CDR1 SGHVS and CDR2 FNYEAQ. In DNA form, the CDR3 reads TGTGCCAGCAGCCCCAGACTAGCGGGGGCCACAGATACGCAGTATTTT. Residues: CASSPRLAGATDTQYF.

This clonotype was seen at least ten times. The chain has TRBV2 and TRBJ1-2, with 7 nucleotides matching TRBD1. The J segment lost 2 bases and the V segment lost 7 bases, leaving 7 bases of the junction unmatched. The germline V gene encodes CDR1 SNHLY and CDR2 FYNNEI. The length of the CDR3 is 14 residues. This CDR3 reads CASNAGTDNYGYTF. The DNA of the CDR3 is TGTGCCAGCAATGCTGGGACAGACAACTATGGCTACACCTTC.

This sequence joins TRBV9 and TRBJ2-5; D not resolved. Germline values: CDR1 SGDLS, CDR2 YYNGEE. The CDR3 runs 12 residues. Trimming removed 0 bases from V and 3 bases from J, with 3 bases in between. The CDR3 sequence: CASSVAEETQYF. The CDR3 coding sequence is TGTGCCAGCAGCGTAGCTGAAGAGACCCAGTACTTC.

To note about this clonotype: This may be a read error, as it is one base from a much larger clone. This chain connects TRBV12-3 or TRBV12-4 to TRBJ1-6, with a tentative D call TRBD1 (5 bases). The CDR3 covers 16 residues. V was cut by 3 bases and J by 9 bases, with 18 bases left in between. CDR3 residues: CASSFFGGGDSSPLHF. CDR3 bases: TGTGCCAGCAGTTTTTTTGGGGGGGGTGACAGTTCACCCCTCCACTTT.

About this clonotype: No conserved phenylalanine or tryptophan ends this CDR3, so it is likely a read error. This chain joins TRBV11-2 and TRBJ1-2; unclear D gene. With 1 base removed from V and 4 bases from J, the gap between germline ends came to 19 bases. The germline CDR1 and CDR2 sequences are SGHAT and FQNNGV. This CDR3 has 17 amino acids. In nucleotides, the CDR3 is TGTGCCAGCAGCTTAGCGTTAGAGGCAGCGGGAGGCTATGGCTACACCCTC. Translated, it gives CASSLALEAAGGYGYTL.

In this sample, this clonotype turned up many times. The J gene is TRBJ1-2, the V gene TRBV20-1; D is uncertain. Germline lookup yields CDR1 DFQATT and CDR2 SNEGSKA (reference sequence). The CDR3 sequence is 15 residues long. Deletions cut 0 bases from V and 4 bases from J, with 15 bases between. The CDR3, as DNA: TGCAGTGCTAGAGATCAACGGGCGGGTGGCTATGGCTACACCTTC. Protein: CSARDQRAGGYGYTF.

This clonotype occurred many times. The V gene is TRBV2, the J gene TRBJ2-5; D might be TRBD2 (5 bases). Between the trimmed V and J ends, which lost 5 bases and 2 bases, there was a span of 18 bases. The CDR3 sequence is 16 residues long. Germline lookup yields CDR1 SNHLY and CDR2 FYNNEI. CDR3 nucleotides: TGTGCCAGCAGTACGGACTCACACCCGCGGCAAGAGACCCAGTACTTC. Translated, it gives CASSTDSHPRQETQYF.

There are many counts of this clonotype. CDR3: CASSTGPLNEQFF. DNA for the CDR3: TGTGCCAGCAGCACGGGGCCTCTCAATGAGCAGTTCTTC. The V call is TRBV7-3, the J call TRBJ2-1; the D gene could be TRBD1 or TRBD2 (5 bases each). There are 13 residues in the CDR3. The germline CDR1 and CDR2 sequences are SGHTA and FQGTGA. Between the trimmed V and J ends, which lost 5 bases and 6 bases, there was a span of 11 bases.